This T cell receptor (beta chain) was recorded in a study of blood T cells in healthy people across ages. Turning to the study itself: The capture of about one barcoded beta molecule per two T cells was achieved by template switching.

Findings and caveats of the study: Naive T cell percentage by flow cytometry tracked strongly with beta diversity.

The second PCR ran roughly 7 to 11 cycles with a sample-barcoded 5' primer and J-beta primers. TCRdb analysed the 5' RACE reads with MiXCR anew, one entry per CDR3 protein. The profile shows about 780,000 distinct CDR3 sequences, around 50% of them singletons. Ten or more counts support this clonotype. Its antigen remains unknown. V dropped 8 bases and J dropped 4 bases, with 17 bases sitting between them. This CDR3 has 14 residues. The chain has TRBV12-3 or TRBV12-4 and TRBJ2-5; the D gene is possibly TRBD1 (5 bases). Source material: blood. The sequence came from an elderly man in good health. The CDR3 is CASHIGVVSETQYF. The CDR3, as DNA: TGTGCCAGCCATATAGGGGTAGTGTCAGAGACCCAGTACTTC.